Below, 20 T cell receptor beta chains from the same sample are listed, as sequenced in a study of monozygotic twins with inflammatory bowel disease. TCRdb re-called the 5' RACE reads and gives one entry per CDR3 protein, without DNA. This repertoire includes about 160,000 distinct CDR3 sequences. Sequenced sample: blood. Source of these receptors: a human donor with ulcerative colitis or Crohn's disease, or a healthy co-twin of an affected twin (not recorded which).

CDR3: CASWSGVSYNEQFF. V usage is TRBV7-2 and J usage is TRBJ2-1. The germline V gene encodes CDR1 SGHTA and CDR2 FQGNSA. This CDR3 has 14 residues.

The rearrangement links TRBV9 to TRBJ1-3; the D call of TRBD1 rests on TCRdb alone, since no DNA is present to check it. The CDR3 runs to 14 residues. Germline values: CDR1 SGDLS, CDR2 YYNGEE. The CDR3 loop reads CASSDDRGGNTIYF.

This chain joins TRBV12-3 or TRBV12-4 and TRBJ2-1; TCRdb's D call, TRBD2, is unchecked because there is no DNA. This CDR3 comprises 14 residues. The CDR3 region is CASSGLAGGGEQFF.

V gene TRBV5-1 combines with J gene TRBJ1-6. CDR1 is SGHRS, CDR2 YFSETQ, per germline. This CDR3 comprises 16 residues. CDR3 protein: CASSYSRSSYNSPLHF.

This chain joins TRBV5-6 and TRBJ2-3; TCRdb calls TRBD1, which cannot be checked without DNA. Per the germline V gene, CDR1 is SGHDT and CDR2 is YYEEEE. The CDR3 sequence is 17 residues long. The CDR3 loop reads CASSFSTETLSTDTQYF.

The chain couples TRBV5-1 to TRBJ2-2; TCRdb reports TRBD1, a call that lacks DNA to check it against. Germline V gene lookup returns CDR1 SGHRS and CDR2 YFSETQ. CDR3 length equals 14 residues. CDR3 loop: CASSLGQGVGELFF.

The genes are TRBV20-1 and TRBJ1-6; TCRdb's D gene call, TRBD1, goes unchecked for lack of DNA. The CDR3 length is 13 residues. CDR1 is DFQATT and CDR2 is SNEGSKA in the germline V gene (reference sequence). Here the CDR3 reads CSAGDSYNSPLHF.

The chain carries TRBV6-5 and TRBJ1-4; TCRdb proposes TRBD1, but this gene call is untestable without DNA. Germline CDR1 MNHEY, CDR2 SVGAGI. The CDR3 covers 16 residues. CDR3 region: CASSYSWTGRNEKLFF.

V is TRBV28 and J is TRBJ1-3; TCRdb's assignment of TRBD1 cannot be checked, as there is no DNA. CDR1 is MDHEN and CDR2 is SYDVKM in the germline V gene. This CDR3 region has 16 residues. CDR3 amino acids: CASSGDGGWSGNTIYF.

The rearrangement links TRBV20-1 to TRBJ2-7; TCRdb names TRBD1, which stays unverified in the absence of DNA. Germline V gives CDR1 DFQATT, CDR2 SNEGSKA (reference sequence). The CDR3 length is 15 residues. CDR3: CSARAEGTGSYEQYF.

The genes are TRBV6-2 or TRBV6-3 and TRBJ1-1; without DNA, the TCRdb call of TRBD1 cannot be checked. Germline V gene lookup returns CDR1 MNHEY and CDR2 SVGEGT. The CDR3 has 13 amino acids. CDR3 residues: CASSYARGTEAFF.

The chain recombines TRBV7-3 with TRBJ1-1; no DNA is available, so the TRBD1 call from TCRdb remains unchecked. Germline V lookup: CDR1 SGHTA, CDR2 FQGTGA. The CDR3 is 13 amino acids. CDR3 amino acids: CASSTQGGAEAFF.

The rearrangement joins TRBV5-6 to TRBJ2-6. CDR1 is SGHDT and CDR2 is YYEEEE in the germline V gene. The CDR3 loop spans 19 amino acids. The CDR3 spells CASSFVAGSTPSGANVLTF.

The chain uses TRBV7-9 and TRBJ2-1; absent DNA, TCRdb's TRBD1 call cannot be checked. The CDR3 has 17 residues. Germline V gene data show CDR1 as SEHNR and CDR2 as FQNEAQ (reference sequence). The CDR3 is CASSSNLGGESYNEQFF.

The CDR3 protein is CASSLELEGYNEQFF. The chain recombines TRBV11-2 with TRBJ2-1; TCRdb gives TRBD2 as the D gene, but with no DNA this cannot be confirmed. There are 15 residues in the CDR3. The germline V gene encodes CDR1 SGHAT and CDR2 FQNNGV.

The chain is built from TRBV5-1 and TRBJ1-2; absent DNA, TCRdb's TRBD1 call cannot be checked. CDR1 and CDR2 (germline): SGHRS, YFSETQ. CDR3 length: 14 residues. CDR3 in amino acids: CASSPDRVAYGYTF. Looking up the rest from reference TRBV5-1 and TRBJ1-2 gives the full variable domain: KAGVTQTPRYLIKTRGQQVTLSCSPISGHRSVSWYQQTPGQGLQFLFEYFSETQRNKGNFPGRFSGRQFSNSRSEMNVSTLELGDSALYLCASSPDRVAYGYTFGSGTRLTVV.

This chain links TRBV20-1 with TRBJ1-2; TCRdb returns TRBD1, unconfirmable since there is no DNA. This CDR3 contains 11 residues. Germline V gene sequence: CDR1 DFQATT, CDR2 SNEGSKA (reference sequence). CDR3 sequence: CSAKTGYGYTF.

This sequence joins TRBV11-3 and TRBJ1-1. Looked up from germline, CDR1 is SGHNT and CDR2 is YENEEA. This CDR3 is built from 15 residues. The CDR3: CASSRGSTGNTEAFF.

The rearrangement links TRBV5-1 to TRBJ2-1; the TCRdb call, TRBD1, lacks DNA for checking. Germline lookup yields CDR1 SGHRS and CDR2 YFSETQ. CDR3 length: 14 amino acids. The CDR3 reads CASSLAPGNNEQFF.

V gene TRBV19 combines with J gene TRBJ2-5; no DNA is available, so the TRBD1 call from TCRdb remains unchecked. Germline lookup yields CDR1 LNHDA and CDR2 SQIVND (reference sequence). There are 15 residues in the CDR3. This chain's CDR3 is CASSPTGGAGETQYF.